A selection of T cell receptor beta chains follows, all from one sample in a study of Graves' ophthalmopathy and Graves' hyperthyroidism. TCRdb itself ran the multiplex PCR reads through MiXCR, one entry per CDR3 protein. The table records about 600,000 distinct CDR3 sequences, less than 45% of them present only once. The sequencing input was peripheral blood or thyroid tissue (not recorded which). The receptor set was obtained from an adult man with Graves' hyperthyroidism. Each CDR3 is given with its conserved first and last residue. D genes are given only for firm matches. Part of the rows lack a size; the others show once, few, many or a class for expanded clones.

>NA|TRBJ1-2|TRBD1|TRBV20-1
TGCAGTGCGCGGACAGGGAGCGGCTACACCTTC
CSARTGSGYTF
>few|TRBJ1-5|NA|TRBV6-5
TGTGCCAGCAGTTACACCTACGGAGAGAATCAGCCCCAGCATTTT
CASSYTYGENQPQHF
>NA|TRBJ2-5|NA|TRBV28
TGTGCCAGCAGTGGGGCGGGAGAGACCCAGTACTTC
CASSGAGETQYF
>many|TRBJ1-2|NA|TRBV7-2
TGTGCCAGCAGTTTCCCCGTAGGGGAAGCTAACTATGGCTACACCTTC
CASSFPVGEANYGYTF
>many|TRBJ1-4|TRBD1|TRBV15
TGTGCCACCAGCAGAGTGACAGGGGGCAATCAAAAACTGTTTTTT
CATSRVTGGNQKLFF
>NA|TRBJ1-5|TRBD1|TRBV19
TGTGCCAGCAGGGCAGGGGGGGTCAGCAATCAGCCCCAGCATTTT
CASRAGGVSNQPQHF
>NA|TRBJ1-2|NA|TRBV2
TGTGCCAGTAACGACAGGATAGACTACACCTTC
CASNDRIDYTF
>NA|TRBJ1-4|NA|TRBV7-9
TGTGCCAGCAGCTTGGCCGCAGTCGGTGAAAAACTGTTTTTT
CASSLAAVGEKLFF
>few|TRBJ2-1|NA|TRBV12-3/TRBV12-4
TGTGCCAGCAGGAACAGGGTCGATGAGCAGTTCTTC
CASRNRVDEQFF
>NA|TRBJ1-1|NA|TRBV2
TGTGCCAGAATAAACAGGGCTCCGGACACTGAAGCTTTCTTT
CARINRAPDTEAFF
>NA|TRBJ2-5|NA|TRBV10-3
TGTGCCATCAGTGAGCCCTTGGAGACCCAGTACTTC
CAISEPLETQYF
>few|TRBJ1-4|NA|TRBV12-3/TRBV12-4
TGTGCCAGCAGTTTCGATATGGGGGGTTCAACTAATGAAAAACTGTTTTTT
CASSFDMGGSTNEKLFF
>NA|TRBJ2-7|NA|TRBV29-1
TGCAGCGGGGTGTCCTACGAGCAGTACTTT
CSGVSYEQYF
>NA|TRBJ2-7|TRBD1|TRBV9
TGTGCCAGCAGCCCACCCGCCGGACAGGGGCCGGGGGATCAGTACTTC
CASSPPAGQGPGDQYF